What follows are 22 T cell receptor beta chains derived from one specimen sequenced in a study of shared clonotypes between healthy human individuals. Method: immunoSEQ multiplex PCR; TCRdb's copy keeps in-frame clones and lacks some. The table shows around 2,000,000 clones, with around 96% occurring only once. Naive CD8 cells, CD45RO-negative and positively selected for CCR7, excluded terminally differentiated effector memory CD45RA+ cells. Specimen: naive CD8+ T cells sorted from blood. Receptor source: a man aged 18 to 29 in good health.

In DNA form, the CDR3 reads TGCAGCGTTGGAGGGGGCAGCCTCTATGGCTACACCTTC. Protein sequence: CSVGGGSLYGYTF. The chain carries TRBV29-1 and TRBJ1-2; TRBD1 agrees at 7 bases. V shed 4 bases and J 4 bases; nucleotides not matched to a gene: 6. The CDR3 runs 13 residues. Germline CDR1 reads SQVTM; CDR2 reads ANQGSEA.

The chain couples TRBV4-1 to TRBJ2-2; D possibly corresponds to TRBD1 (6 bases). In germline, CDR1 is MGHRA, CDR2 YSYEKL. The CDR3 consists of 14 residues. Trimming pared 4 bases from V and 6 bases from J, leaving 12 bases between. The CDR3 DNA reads TGCGCCAGCAGCCTGGGACCAGGGGCCGGGGAGCTGTTTTTT. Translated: CASSLGPGAGELFF.

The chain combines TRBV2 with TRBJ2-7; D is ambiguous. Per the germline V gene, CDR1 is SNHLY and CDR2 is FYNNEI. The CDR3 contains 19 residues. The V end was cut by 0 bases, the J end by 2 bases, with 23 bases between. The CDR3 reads CASSEALPLVQAWAYEQYF. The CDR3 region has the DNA TGTGCCAGCAGTGAAGCGCTTCCCCTTGTTCAAGCCTGGGCCTACGAGCAGTACTTC.

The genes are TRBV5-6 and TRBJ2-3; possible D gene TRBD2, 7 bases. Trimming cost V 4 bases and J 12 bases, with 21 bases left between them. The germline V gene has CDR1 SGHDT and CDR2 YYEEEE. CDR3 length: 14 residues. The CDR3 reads CASSPGGQAGPQYF. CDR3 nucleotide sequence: TGTGCCAGCAGCCCTGGGGGGCAAGCGGGGCCTCAGTATTTT.

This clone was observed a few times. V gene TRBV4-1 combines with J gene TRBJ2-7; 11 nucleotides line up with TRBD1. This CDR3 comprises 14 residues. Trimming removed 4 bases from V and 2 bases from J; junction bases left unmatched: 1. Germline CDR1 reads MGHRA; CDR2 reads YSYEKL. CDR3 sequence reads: CASSRGQGAYEQYF. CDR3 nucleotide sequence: TGCGCCAGCAGCCGGGGACAGGGGGCCTACGAGCAGTACTTC.

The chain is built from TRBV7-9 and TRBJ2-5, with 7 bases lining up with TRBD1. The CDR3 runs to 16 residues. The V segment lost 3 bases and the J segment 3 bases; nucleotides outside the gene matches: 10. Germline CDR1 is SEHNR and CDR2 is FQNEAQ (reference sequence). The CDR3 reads CASSFTTGYYEETQYF. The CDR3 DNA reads TGTGCCAGCAGCTTTACGACAGGGTACTATGAAGAGACCCAGTACTTC.

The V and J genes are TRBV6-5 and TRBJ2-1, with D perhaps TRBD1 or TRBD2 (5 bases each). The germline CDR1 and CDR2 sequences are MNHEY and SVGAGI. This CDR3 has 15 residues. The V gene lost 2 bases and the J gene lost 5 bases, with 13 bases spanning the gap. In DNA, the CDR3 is TGTGCCAGCAGTTACCTGGTGGGGGTTCACAATGAGCAGTTCTTC. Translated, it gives CASSYLVGVHNEQFF.

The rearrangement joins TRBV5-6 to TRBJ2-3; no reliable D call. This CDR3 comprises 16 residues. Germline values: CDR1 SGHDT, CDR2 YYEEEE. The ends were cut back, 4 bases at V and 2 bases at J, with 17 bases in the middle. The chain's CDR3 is CASSLGYASATDTQYF. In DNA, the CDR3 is TGTGCCAGCAGCCTTGGTTACGCTTCAGCCACAGATACGCAGTATTTT.

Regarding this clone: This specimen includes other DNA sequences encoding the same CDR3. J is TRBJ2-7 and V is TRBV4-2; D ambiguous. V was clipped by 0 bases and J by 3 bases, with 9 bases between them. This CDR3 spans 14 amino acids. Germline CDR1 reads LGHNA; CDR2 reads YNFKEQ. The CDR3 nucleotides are TGTGCCAGCAGCCAAGATCGCGGTAGCTACGAGCAGTACTTC. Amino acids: CASSQDRGSYEQYF.

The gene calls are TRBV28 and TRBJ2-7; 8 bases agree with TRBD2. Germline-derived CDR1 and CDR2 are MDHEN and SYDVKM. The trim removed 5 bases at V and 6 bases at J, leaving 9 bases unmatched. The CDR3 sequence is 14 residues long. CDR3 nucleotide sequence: TGTGCCAGCAGTCCCCCGGGACTAGGGTTCGAGCAGTACTTC. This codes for CASSPPGLGFEQYF.

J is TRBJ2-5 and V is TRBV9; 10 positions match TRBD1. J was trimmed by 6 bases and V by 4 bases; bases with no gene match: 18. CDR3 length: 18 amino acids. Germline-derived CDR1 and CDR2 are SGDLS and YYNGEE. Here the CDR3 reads CASSPGGTGVPRLQTQYF. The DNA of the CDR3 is TGTGCCAGCAGCCCAGGGGGGACAGGGGTCCCCCGGCTGCAGACCCAGTACTTC.

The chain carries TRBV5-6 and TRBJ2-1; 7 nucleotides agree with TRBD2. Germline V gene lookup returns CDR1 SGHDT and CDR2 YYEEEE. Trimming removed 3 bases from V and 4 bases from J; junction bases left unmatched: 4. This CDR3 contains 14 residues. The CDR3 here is CASSWGTTYNEQFF. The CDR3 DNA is TGTGCCAGCAGCTGGGGGACTACTTACAATGAGCAGTTCTTC. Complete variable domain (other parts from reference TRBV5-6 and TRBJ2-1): DAGVTQSPTHLIKTRGQQVTLRCSPKSGHDTVSWYQQALGQGPQFIFQYYEEEERQRGNFPDRFSGHQFPNYSSELNVNALLLGDSALYLCASSWGTTYNEQFFGPGTRLTVL.

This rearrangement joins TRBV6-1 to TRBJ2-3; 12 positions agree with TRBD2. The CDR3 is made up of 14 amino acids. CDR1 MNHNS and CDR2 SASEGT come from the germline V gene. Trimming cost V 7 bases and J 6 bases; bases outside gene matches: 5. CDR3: CASKLAGGLDTQYF. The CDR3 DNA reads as TGTGCCAGCAAACTAGCGGGGGGTTTGGATACGCAGTATTTT.

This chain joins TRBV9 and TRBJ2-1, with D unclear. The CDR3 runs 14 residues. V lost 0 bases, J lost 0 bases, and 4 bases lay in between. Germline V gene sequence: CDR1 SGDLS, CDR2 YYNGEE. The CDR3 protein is CASSVGPSYNEQFF. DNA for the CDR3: TGTGCCAGCAGCGTAGGTCCCTCCTACAATGAGCAGTTCTTC.

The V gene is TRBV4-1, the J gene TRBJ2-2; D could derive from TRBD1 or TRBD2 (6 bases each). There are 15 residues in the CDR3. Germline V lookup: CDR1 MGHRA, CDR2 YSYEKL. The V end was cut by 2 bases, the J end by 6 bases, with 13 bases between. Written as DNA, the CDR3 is TGCGCCAGCAGCCAACGGGGGCCGGGGGCCGGGGAGCTGTTTTTT. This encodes CASSQRGPGAGELFF.

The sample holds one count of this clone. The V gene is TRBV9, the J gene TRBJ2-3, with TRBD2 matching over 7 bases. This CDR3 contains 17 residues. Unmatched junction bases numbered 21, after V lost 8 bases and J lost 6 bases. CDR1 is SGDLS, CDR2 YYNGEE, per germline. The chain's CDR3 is CARDLRTRGPAADTQYF. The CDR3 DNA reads TGTGCCAGAGATCTTAGGACTAGGGGTCCCGCCGCGGATACGCAGTATTTT.

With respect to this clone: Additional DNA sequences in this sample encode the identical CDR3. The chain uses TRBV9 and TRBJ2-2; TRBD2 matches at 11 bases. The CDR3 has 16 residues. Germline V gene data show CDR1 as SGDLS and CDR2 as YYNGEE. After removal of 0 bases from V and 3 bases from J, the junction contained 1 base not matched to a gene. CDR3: CASSVALAGDTGELFF. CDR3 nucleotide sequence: TGTGCCAGCAGCGTAGCACTAGCGGGAGACACCGGGGAGCTGTTTTTT.

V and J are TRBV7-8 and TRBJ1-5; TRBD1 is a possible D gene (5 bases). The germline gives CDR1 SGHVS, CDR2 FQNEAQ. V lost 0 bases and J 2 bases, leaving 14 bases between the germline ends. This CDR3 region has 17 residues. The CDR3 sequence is CASSLAGQGSGNQPQHF. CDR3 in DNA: TGTGCCAGCAGCTTAGCGGGGCAGGGAAGTGGCAATCAGCCCCAGCATTTT. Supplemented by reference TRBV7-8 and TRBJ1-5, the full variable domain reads GAGVSQSPRYKVAKRGQDVALRCDPISGHVSLFWYQQALGQGPEFLTYFQNEAQLDKSGLPSDRFFAERPEGSVSTLKIQRTQQEDSAVYLCASSLAGQGSGNQPQHFGDGTRLSIL.

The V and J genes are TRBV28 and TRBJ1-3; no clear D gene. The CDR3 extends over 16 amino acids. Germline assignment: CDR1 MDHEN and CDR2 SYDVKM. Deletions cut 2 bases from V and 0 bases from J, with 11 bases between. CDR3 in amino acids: CASSLMLRLSGNTIYF. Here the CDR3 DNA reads TGTGCCAGCAGTTTAATGCTGCGGCTCTCTGGAAACACCATATATTTT.

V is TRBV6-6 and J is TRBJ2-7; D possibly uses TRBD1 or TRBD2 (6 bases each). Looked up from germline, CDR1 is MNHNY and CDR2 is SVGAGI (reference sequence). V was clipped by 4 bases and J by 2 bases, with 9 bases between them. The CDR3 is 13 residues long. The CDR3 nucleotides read TGTGCCAGCAGTTCCGGGGGCACCTACGAGCAGTACTTC. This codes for CASSSGGTYEQYF.

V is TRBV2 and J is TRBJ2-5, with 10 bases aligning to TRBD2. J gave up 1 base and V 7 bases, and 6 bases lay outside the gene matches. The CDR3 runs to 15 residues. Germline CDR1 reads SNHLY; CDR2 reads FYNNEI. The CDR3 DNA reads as TGTGCCAGCATCAGGGCTAGCGGGGGCCAAGAGACCCAGTACTTC. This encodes CASIRASGGQETQYF. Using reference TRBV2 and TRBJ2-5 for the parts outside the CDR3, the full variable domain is EPEVTQTPSHQVTQMGQEVILRCVPISNHLYFYWYRQILGQKVEFLVSFYNNEISEKSEIFDDQFSVERPDGSNFTLKIRSTKLEDSAMYFCASIRASGGQETQYFGPGTRLLVL.

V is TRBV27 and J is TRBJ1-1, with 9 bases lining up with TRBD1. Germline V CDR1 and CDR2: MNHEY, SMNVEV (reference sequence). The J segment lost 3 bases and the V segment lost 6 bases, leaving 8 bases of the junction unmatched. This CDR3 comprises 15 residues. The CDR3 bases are TGTGCCAGCAGCCTAAGACAGGGGGAGGACACTGAAGCTTTCTTT. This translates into CASSLRQGEDTEAFF.